This T cell receptor beta chain was identified in a study of T cell responses to AZD1222 COVID-19 vaccine. Whole-study results and caveats: Donors in the cohort were predominantly white British and more often female, and clonal diversity was possibly underestimated.

Assay used: immunoSEQ multiplex PCR; TCRdb lists only in-frame clones, some missing. The sample holds 86,000 or so clones, approximately 90% seen once. About this clone itself: Antigen: not known.

The CDR3 totals 14 residues. Germline V CDR1 and CDR2: SGDLS, YYNGEE. With V trimmed by 0 bases and J by 3 bases, 3 bases remained unmatched. The sequenced sample was peripheral blood, obtained on day 0 of MenACWY control vaccination. This sequence originates from an adult in good health. The chain links TRBV9 to TRBJ2-7; 7 bases line up with TRBD1. Here the CDR3 reads CASSVAGQSYEQYF. DNA for the CDR3: TGTGCCAGCAGCGTAGCGGGACAGAGCTACGAGCAGTACTTC. Combining the CDR3 with reference TRBV9 and TRBJ2-7 gives the whole variable domain DSGVTQTPKHLITATGQRVTLRCSPRSGDLSVYWYQQSLDQGLQFLIQYYNGEERAKGNILERFSAQQFPDLHSELNLSSLELGDSALYFCASSVAGQSYEQYFGPGTRLTVT.